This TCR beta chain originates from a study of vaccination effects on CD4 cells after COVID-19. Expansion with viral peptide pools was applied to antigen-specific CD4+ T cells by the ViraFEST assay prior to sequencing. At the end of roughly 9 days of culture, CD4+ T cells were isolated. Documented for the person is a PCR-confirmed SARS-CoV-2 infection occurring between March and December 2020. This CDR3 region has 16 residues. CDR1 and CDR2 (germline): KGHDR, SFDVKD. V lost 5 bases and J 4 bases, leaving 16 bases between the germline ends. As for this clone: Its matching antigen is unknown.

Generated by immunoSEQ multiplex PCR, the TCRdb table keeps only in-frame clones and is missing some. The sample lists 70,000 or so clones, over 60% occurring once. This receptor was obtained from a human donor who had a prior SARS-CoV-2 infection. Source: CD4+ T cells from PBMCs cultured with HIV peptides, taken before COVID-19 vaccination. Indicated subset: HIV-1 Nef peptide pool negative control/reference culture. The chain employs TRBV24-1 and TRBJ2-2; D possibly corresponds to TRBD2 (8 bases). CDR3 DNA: TGTGCCACCAGTGGTAGCGGGACAGTCTCCACCGGGGAGCTGTTTTTT. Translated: CATSGSGTVSTGELFF.